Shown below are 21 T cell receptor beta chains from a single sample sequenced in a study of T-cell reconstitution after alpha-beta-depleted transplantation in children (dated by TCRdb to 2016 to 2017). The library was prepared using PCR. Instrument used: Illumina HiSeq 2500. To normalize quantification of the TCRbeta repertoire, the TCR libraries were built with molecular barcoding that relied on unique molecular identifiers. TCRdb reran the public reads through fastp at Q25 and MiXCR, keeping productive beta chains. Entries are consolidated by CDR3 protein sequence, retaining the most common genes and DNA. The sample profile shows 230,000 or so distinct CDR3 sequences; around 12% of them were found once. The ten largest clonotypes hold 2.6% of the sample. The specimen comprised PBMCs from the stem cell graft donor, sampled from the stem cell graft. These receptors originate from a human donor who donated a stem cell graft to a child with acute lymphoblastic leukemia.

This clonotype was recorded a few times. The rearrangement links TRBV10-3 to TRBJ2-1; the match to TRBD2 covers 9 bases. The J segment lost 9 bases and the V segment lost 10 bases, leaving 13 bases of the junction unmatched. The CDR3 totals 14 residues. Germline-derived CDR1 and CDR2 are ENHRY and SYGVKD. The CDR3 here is CATEIAGVSSEQFF. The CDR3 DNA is TGTGCCACAGAAATAGCGGGAGTCAGCAGTGAGCAGTTCTTC.

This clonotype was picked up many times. In DNA, the CDR3 is TGCAGTGCTCAAGCGGGAGGGGACACGACCCAGTACTTC. It encodes CSAQAGGDTTQYF. The rearrangement links TRBV20-1 to TRBJ2-5, with 10 bases fitting TRBD2. CDR3 size: 13 residues. Germline assignment: CDR1 DFQATT and CDR2 SNEGSKA (reference sequence). The V and J ends lost 5 bases and 7 bases, in that order; junction bases with no gene match: 7.

The CDR3 region is CSARFAGGWDEQFF. Here the CDR3 DNA reads TGCAGTGCTAGATTCGCGGGAGGGTGGGATGAGCAGTTCTTC. V is TRBV20-1 and J is TRBJ2-1; 9 bases are a match to TRBD2. Trimming took 2 bases from V and 8 from J; bases not matched to a gene: 7. Germline V gives CDR1 DFQATT, CDR2 SNEGSKA (reference sequence). The CDR3 has 14 amino acids.

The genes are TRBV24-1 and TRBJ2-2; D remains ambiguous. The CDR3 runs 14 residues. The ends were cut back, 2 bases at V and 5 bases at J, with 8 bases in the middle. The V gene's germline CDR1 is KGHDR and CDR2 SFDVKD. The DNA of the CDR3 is TGTGCCACCAGTGATTCTGGGTGGACCGGGGAGCTGTTTTTT. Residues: CATSDSGWTGELFF.

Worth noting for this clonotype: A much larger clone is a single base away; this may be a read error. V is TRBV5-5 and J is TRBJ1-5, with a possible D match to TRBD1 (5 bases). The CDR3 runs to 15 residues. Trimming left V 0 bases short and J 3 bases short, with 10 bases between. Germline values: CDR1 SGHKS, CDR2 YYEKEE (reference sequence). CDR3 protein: CASSLAGTFNQPQHF. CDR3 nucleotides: TGTGCCAGCAGCTTGGCCGGGACCTTCAATCAGCCCCAGCATTTT.

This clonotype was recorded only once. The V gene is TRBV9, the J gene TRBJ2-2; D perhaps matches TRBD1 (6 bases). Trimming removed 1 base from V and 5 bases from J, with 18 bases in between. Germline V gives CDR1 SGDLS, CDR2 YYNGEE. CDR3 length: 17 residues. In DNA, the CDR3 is TGTGCCAGCAGCGTACACCTCCAGGGGCCGGATACCGGGGAGCTGTTTTTT. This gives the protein CASSVHLQGPDTGELFF.

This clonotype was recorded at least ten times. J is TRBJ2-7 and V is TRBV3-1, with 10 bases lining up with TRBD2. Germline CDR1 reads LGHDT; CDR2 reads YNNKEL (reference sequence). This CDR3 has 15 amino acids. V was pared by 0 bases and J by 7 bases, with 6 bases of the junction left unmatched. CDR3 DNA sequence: TGTGCCAGCAGCCAAGATAGGGGACTAGCGCGTGAGCAGTACTTC. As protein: CASSQDRGLAREQYF.

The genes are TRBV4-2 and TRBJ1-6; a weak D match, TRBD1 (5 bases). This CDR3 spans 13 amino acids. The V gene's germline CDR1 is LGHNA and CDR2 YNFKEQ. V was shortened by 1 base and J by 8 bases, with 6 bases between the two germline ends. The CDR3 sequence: CASSQGGDSPLHF. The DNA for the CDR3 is TGTGCCAGCAGCCAAGGAGGGGATTCACCCCTCCACTTT.

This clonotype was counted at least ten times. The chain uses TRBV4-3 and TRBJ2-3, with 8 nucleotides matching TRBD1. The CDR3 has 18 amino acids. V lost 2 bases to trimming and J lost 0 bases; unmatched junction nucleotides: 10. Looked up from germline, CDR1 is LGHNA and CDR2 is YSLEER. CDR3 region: CASSQFGTGEDSTDTQYF. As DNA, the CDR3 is TGCGCCAGCAGCCAATTTGGGACAGGAGAAGATAGCACAGATACGCAGTATTTT.

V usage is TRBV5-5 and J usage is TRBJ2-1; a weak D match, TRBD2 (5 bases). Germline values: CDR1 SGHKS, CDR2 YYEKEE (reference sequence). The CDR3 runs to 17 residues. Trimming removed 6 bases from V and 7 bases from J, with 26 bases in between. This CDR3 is CASTQQPVGGYENEQFF. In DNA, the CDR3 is TGTGCCAGCACCCAACAGCCGGTGGGCGGGTACGAAAATGAGCAGTTCTTC.

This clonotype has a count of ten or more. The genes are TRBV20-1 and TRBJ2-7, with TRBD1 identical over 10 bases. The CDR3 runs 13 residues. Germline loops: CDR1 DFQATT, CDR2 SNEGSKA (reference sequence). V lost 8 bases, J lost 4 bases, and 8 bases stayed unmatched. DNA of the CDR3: TGCAGTTCCCCCGGGACAGGGGTGTACGAGCAGTACTTC. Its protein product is CSSPGTGVYEQYF.

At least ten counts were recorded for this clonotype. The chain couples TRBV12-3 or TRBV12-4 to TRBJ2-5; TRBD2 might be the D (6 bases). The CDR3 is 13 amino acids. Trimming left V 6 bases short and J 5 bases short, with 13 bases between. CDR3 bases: TGTGCCAGCAGGCTGGGGGGTACGGAGACCCAGTACTTC. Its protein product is CASRLGGTETQYF.

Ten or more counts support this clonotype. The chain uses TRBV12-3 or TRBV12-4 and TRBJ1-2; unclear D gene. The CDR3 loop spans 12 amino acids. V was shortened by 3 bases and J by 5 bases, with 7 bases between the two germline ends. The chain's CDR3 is CASSLADYGYTF. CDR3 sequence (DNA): TGTGCCAGCAGTTTGGCAGATTATGGCTACACCTTC.

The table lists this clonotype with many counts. The CDR3 region is CASGGPSTEQYF. The CDR3 DNA is TGTGCCAGCGGGGGACCCTCCACCGAGCAGTACTTC. The chain couples TRBV3-1 to TRBJ2-7, with D perhaps assigned TRBD1 or TRBD2 (5 bases each). This CDR3 is built from 12 residues. Germline V CDR1 and CDR2: LGHDT, YNNKEL (reference sequence). V lost 8 bases to trimming and J lost 6 bases, with 14 bases between them.

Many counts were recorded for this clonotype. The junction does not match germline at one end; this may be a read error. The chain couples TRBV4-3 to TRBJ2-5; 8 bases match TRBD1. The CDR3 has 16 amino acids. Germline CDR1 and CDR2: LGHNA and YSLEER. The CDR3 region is CASSQGVAGGRETQYF. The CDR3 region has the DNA TGCGCCAGCAGTCAAGGGGTAGCAGGGGGCCGAGAGACCCAGTACTTC.

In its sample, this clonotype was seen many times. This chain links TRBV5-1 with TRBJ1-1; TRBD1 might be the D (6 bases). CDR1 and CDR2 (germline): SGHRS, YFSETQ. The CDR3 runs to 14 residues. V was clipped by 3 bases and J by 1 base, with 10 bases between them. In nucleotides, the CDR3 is TGCGCCAGCAGCTCGCCGGGACAGAACACTGAAGCTTTCTTT. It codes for CASSSPGQNTEAFF.

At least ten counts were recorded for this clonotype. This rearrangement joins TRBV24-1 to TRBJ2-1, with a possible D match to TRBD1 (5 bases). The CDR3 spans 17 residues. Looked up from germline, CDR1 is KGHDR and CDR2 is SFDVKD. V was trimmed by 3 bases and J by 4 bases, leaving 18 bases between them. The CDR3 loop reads CATSDRQKTKIYNEQFF. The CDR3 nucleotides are TGTGCCACCAGTGATCGACAGAAAACCAAAATTTACAATGAGCAGTTCTTC.

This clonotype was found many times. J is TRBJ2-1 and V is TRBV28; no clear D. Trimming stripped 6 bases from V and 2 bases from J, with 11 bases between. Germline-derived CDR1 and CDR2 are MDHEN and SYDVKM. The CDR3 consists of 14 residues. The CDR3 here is CASRRVLTYNEQFF. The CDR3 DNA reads TGTGCCAGCAGACGGGTTTTAACCTACAATGAGCAGTTCTTC. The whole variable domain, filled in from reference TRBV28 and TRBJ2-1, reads DVKVTQSSRYLVKRTGEKVFLECVQDMDHENMFWYRQDPGLGLRLIYFSYDVKMKEKGDIPEGYSVSREKKERFSLILESASTNQTSMYLCASRRVLTYNEQFFGPGTRLTVL.

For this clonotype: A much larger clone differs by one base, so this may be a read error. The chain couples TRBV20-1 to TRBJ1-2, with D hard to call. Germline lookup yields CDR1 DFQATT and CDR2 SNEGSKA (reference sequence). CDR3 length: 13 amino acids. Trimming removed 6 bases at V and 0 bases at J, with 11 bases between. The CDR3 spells CSAPTRANYGYTF. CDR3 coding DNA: TGCAGTGCGCCGACACGAGCTAACTATGGCTACACCTTC.

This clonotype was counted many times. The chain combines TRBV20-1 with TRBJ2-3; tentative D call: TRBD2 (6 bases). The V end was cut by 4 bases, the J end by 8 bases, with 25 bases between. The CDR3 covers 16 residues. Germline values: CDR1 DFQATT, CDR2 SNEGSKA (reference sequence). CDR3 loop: CSAKDWDSGDRGTQYF. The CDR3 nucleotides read TGCAGTGCTAAGGACTGGGATAGCGGTGACCGCGGTACGCAGTATTTT.

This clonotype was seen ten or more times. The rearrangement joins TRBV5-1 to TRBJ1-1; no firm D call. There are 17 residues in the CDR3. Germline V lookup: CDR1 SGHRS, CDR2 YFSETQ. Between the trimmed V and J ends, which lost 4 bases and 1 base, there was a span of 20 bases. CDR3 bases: TGCGCCAGCAGCCCGTGGACCGAAACCACGAAGAACACTGAAGCTTTCTTT. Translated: CASSPWTETTKNTEAFF.